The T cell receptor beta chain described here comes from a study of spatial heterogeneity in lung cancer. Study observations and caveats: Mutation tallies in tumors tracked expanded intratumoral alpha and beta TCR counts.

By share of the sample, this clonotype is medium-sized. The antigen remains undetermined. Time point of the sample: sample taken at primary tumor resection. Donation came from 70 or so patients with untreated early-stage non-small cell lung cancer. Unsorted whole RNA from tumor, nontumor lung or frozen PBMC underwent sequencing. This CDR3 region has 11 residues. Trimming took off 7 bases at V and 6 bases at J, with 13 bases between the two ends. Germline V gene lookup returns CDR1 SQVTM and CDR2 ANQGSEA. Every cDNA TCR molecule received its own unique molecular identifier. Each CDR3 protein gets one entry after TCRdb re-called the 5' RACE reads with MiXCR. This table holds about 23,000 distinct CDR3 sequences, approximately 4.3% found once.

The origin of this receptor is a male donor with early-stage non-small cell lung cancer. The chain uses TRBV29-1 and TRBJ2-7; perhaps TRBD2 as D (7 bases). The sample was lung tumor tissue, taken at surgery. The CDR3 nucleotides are TGCAGCGCCGGGGAGGGGGGCGAGCAGTACTTC. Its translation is CSAGEGGEQYF.